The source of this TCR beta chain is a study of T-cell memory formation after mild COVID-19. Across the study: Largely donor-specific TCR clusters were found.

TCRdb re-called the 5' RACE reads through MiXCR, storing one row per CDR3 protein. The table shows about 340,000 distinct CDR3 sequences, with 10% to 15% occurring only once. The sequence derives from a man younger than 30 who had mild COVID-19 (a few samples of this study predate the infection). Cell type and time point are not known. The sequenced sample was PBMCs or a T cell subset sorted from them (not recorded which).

The CDR3 loop is CSAAIGGSDTQYF. In DNA form, the CDR3 reads TGCAGTGCCGCCATCGGGGGTTCAGATACGCAGTATTTT. V is TRBV20-1 and J is TRBJ2-3; D may be TRBD2 (6 bases). The germline V gene has CDR1 DFQATT and CDR2 SNEGSKA (reference sequence). Between the trimmed V and J ends, which lost 6 bases and 4 bases, there was a span of 14 bases. The CDR3 consists of 13 residues.